Listed here is a single TCR beta chain. Authors' analysis steps: Estimates of nucleated cell counts were drawn from the amplification of reference gene primers. Assay used: immunoSEQ multiplex PCR; TCRdb lists only in-frame clones, some missing. V, J and clone size reflect that table, while D and trimming were determined from the DNA. The repertoire has nearly 95,000 clones, roughly 91% of them found once; the top ten carry approximately 5%. Trimming took 1 base from V and 14 from J; bases not matched to a gene: 11. Germline lookup yields CDR1 SGHVS and CDR2 FQNEAQ. The CDR3 totals 14 residues. This entry is derived from a study of blood T cell repertoires in COVID-19.

The receptor's source is an elderly woman with acute or convalescent COVID-19. Sequenced input: peripheral blood. The chain employs TRBV7-8 and TRBJ2-3; 8 bases align to TRBD1. The CDR3 loop reads CASSLVRAGQVSYF. The CDR3 nucleotides read TGTGCCAGCAGCTTAGTGAGGGCGGGACAGGTCTCGTATTTT.